The clone carrying this T cell receptor beta chain was counted ten times or more. What it binds is not known. This sample was included in a study of T cells in Graves' hyperthyroidism and ophthalmopathy. Overall study findings and caveats: Most thyroid clonotypes expanded above 0.001 appeared in blood too.

The CDR3 sequence is 14 residues long. Germline loops: CDR1 MNHEY, CDR2 SMNVEV (reference sequence). Trimming removed 4 bases at V and 4 bases at J, with 13 bases between. From RNA transcripts, TCR beta CDR3 regions were amplified. A set of HTBI primers served as the primers for a first-round RT-PCR of the TCR CDR3. TCRdb reprocessed the multiplex PCR reads via MiXCR and lists one record per CDR3 protein. The table includes around 300,000 distinct CDR3 sequences, more than 11% detected once. Roughly 9.1 ml of fresh peripheral blood supplied the PBMCs. Specimen: blood. The chain uses TRBV27 and TRBJ1-1, with D tentatively TRBD1 (6 bases). This clonotype was sampled from a woman under 40 with Graves' hyperthyroidism. The CDR3 spells CASSSSTGRTEAFF. DNA for the CDR3: TGTGCCAGCAGTTCGTCGACAGGACGCACTGAAGCTTTCTTT.